This T cell receptor (beta chain) stems from a study of T cells after yellow fever vaccination. Across the study: Those fractions that held only low numbers of cells were prepared using the SMART-Seq v4 Ultra Low Input RNA kit. Overall study findings and caveats: The appearance of a small share of clonotypes in both CD4 and CD8 compartments was observed. Researchers report a weaker secondary response that nonetheless peaked faster, day 5 versus 15.

Between the trimmed V and J ends, which lost 5 bases and 4 bases, there was a span of 14 bases. The germline V gene encodes CDR1 DFQATT and CDR2 SNEGSKA (reference sequence). This CDR3 contains 13 residues. 5'RACE template switching added a universal primer site and UMIs to TCR cDNA. MiXCR, run by TCRdb on the 5' RACE reads, gives a single entry per CDR3 protein. The sample shows hundreds of thousands of distinct CDR3 sequences, approximately 13% of them seen only once. This clonotype occurred many times. What it binds is unknown. Source: PBMCs, taken on the day of the yellow fever booster vaccination. This rearrangement joins TRBV20-1 to TRBJ2-5; either TRBD1 or TRBD2 may supply D (5 bases each). The clonotype originates from a man aged 25 to 40 who received the YFV17D yellow fever vaccine. CDR3 coding DNA: TGCAGTGCTCCTCCTGGGGGAACAGAGACCCAGTACTTC. It encodes CSAPPGGTETQYF.